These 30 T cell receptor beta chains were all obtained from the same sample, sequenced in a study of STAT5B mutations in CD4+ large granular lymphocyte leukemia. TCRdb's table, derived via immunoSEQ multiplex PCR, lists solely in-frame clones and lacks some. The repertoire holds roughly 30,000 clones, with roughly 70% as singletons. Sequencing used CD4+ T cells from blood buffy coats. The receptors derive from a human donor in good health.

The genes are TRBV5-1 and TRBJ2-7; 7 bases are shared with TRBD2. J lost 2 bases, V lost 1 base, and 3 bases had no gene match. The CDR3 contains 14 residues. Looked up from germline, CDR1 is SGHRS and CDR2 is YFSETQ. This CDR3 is CASSLRGVTYEQYF. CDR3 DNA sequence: TGCGCCAGCAGCTTGCGGGGGGTAACCTACGAGCAGTACTTC.

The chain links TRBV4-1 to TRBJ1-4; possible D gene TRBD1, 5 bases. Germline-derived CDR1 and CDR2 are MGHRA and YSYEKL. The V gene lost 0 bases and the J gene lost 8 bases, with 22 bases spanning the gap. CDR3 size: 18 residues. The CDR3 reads CASSQEGSPRGVREKLFF. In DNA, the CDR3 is TGCGCCAGCAGCCAAGAAGGTTCTCCACGGGGCGTGCGAGAAAAACTGTTTTTT.

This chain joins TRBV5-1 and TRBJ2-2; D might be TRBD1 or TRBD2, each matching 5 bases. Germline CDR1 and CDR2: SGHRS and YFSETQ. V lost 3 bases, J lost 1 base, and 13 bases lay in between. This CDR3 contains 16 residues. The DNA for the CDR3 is TGCGCCAGCAGCTCCCCTCGGGACGGGAACACCGGGGAGCTGTTTTTT. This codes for CASSSPRDGNTGELFF.

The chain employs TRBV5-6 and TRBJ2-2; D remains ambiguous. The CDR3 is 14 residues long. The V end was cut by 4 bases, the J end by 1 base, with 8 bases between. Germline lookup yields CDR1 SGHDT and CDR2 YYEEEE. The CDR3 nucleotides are TGTGCCAGCAGCCGACGGCTGAACACCGGGGAGCTGTTTTTT. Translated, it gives CASSRRLNTGELFF.

The chain's CDR3 is CASSPYRGSNEQFF. CDR3 sequence (DNA): TGTGCCAGCAGCCCCTACCGGGGGAGCAATGAGCAGTTCTTC. The J gene is TRBJ2-1, the V gene TRBV7-9, with a possible D match to TRBD2 (6 bases). V was clipped by 5 bases and J by 6 bases, with 14 bases between them. Germline values: CDR1 SEHNR, CDR2 FQNEAQ (reference sequence). This CDR3 has 14 residues.

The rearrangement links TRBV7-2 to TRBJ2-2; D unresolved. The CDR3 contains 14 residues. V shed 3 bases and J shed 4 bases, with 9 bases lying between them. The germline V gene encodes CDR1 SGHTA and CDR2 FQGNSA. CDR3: CASSLELFTGELFF. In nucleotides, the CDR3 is TGTGCCAGCAGCTTGGAACTTTTCACCGGGGAGCTGTTTTTT.

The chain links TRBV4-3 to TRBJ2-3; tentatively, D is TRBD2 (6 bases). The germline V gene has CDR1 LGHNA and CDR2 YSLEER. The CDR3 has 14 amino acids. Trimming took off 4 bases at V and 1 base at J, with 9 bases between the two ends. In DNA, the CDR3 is TGCGCCAGCAGCCTGGCTAGCGGCACAGATACGCAGTATTTT. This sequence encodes CASSLASGTDTQYF.

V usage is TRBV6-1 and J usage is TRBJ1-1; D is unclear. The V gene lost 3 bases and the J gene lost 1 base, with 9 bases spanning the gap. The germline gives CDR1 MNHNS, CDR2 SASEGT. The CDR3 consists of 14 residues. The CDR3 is CASSEWKGNTEAFF. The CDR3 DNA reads TGTGCCAGCAGTGAGTGGAAGGGGAACACTGAAGCTTTCTTT.

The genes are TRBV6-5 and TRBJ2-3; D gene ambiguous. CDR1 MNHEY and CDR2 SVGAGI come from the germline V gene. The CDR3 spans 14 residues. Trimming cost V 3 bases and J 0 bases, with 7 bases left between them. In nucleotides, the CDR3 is TGTGCCAGCAGTTATTCAGCTAGCACAGATACGCAGTATTTT. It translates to CASSYSASTDTQYF.

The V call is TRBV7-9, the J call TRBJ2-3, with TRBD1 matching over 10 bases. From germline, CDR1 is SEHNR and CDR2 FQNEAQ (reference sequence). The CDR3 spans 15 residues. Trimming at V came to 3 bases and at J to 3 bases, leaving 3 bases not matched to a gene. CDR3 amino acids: CASSLTGGQTDTQYF. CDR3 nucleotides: TGTGCCAGCAGCTTGACAGGGGGCCAAACAGATACGCAGTATTTT.

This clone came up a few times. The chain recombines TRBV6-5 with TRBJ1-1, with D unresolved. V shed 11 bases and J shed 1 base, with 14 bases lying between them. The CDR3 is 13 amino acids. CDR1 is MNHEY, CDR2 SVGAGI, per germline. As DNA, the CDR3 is TGTGCCTCGGGTCGGCACCCGAACACTGAAGCTTTCTTT. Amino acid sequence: CASGRHPNTEAFF.

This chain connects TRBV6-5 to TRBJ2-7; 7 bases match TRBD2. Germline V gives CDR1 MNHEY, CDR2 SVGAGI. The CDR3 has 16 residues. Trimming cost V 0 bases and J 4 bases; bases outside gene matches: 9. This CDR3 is CASSYSGGRSTYEQYF. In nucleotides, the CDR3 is TGTGCCAGCAGTTACTCGGGGGGGAGGAGCACATACGAGCAGTACTTC.

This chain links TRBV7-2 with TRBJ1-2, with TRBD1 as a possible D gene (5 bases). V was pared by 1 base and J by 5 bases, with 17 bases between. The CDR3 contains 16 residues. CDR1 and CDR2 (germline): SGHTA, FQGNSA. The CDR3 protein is CASSLEAGRARYGYTF. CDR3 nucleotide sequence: TGTGCCAGCAGCTTAGAGGCAGGGCGGGCCAGATATGGCTACACCTTC.

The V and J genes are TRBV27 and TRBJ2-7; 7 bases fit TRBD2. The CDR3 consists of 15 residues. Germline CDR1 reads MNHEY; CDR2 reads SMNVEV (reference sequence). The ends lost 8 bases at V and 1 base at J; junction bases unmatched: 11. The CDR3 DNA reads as TGTGCCAGCGGGGGGGTGGGGGTATGGTCCTACGAGCAGTACTTC. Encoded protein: CASGGVGVWSYEQYF.

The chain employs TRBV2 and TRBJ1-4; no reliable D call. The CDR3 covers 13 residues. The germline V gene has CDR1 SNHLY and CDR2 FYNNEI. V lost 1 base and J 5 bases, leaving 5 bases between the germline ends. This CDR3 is CASSEVFNEKLFF. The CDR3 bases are TGTGCCAGCAGTGAAGTTTTCAATGAAAAACTGTTTTTT.

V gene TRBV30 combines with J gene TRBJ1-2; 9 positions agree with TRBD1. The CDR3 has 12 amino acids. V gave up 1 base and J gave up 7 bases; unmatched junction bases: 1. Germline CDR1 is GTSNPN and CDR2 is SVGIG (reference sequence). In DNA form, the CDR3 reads TGTGCCTGGAGTGGGGACAGGGCTGGCTACACCTTC. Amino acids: CAWSGDRAGYTF. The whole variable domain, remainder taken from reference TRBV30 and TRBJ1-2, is SQTIHQWPATLVQPVGSPLSLECTVEGTSNPNLYWYRQAAGRGLQLLFYSVGIGQISSEVPQNLSASRPQDRQFILSSKKLLLSDSGFYLCAWSGDRAGYTFGSGTRLTVV.

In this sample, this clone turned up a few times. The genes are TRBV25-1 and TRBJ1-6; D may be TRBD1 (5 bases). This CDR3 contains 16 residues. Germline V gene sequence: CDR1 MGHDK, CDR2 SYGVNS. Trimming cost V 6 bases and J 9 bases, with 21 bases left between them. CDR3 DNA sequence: TGTGCCAGCAGCGGGTCGGGGCCGGGGAGGGCTTCACCCCTCCACTTT. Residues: CASSGSGPGRASPLHF.

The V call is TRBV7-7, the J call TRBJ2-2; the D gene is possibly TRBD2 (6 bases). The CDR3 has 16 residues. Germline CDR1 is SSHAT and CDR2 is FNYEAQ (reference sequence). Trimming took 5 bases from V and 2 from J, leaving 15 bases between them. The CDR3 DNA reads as TGTGCCAGCAGCCCTACTCCGGGACTCAACACCGGGGAGCTGTTTTTT. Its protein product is CASSPTPGLNTGELFF.

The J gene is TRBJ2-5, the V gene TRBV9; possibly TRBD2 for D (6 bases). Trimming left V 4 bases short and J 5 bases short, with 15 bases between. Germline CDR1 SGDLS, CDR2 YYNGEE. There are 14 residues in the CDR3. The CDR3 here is CASSLDGSSETQYF. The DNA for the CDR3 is TGTGCCAGCAGCCTAGACGGGAGTTCGGAGACCCAGTACTTC.

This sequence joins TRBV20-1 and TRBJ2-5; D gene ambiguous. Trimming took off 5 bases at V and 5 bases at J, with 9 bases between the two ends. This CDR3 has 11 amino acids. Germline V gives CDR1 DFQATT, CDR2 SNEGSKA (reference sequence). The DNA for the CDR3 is TGCAGTGCTTTCCAGCCGGAGACCCAGTACTTC. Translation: CSAFQPETQYF.

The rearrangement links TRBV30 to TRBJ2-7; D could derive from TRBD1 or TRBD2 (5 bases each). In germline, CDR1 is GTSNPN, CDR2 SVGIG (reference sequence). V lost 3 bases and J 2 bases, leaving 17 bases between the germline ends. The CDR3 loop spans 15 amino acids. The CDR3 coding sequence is TGTGCCTGGAGCCAACTCCGGGGCAGACCCTACGAGCAGTACTTC. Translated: CAWSQLRGRPYEQYF.

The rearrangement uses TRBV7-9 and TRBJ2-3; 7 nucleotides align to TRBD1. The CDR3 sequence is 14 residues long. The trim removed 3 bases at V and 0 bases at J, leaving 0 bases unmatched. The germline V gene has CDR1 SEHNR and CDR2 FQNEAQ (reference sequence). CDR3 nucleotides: TGTGCCAGCAGCTTGACAGGGAGCACAGATACGCAGTATTTT. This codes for CASSLTGSTDTQYF.

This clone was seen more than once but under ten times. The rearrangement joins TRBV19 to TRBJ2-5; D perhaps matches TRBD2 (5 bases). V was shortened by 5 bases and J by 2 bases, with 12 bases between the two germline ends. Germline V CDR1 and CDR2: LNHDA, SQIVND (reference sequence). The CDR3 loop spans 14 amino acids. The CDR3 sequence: CASSLSRGQETQYF. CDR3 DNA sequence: TGTGCCAGTAGTTTATCCCGGGGTCAAGAGACCCAGTACTTC. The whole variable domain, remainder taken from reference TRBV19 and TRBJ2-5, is DGGITQSPKYLFRKEGQNVTLSCEQNLNHDAMYWYRQDPGQGLRLIYYSQIVNDFQKGDIAEGYSVSREKKESFPLTVTSAQKNPTAFYLCASSLSRGQETQYFGPGTRLLVL.

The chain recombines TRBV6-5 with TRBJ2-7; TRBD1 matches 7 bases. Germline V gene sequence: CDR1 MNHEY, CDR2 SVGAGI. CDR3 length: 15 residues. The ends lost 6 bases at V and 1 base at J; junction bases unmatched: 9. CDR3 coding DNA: TGTGCCAGCAGACGGGACAGCACTCTGTCCTACGAGCAGTACTTC. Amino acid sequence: CASRRDSTLSYEQYF.

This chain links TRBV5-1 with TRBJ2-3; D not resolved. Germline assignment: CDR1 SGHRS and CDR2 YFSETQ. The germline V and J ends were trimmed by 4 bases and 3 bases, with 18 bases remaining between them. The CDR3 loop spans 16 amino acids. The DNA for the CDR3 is TGCGCCAGCAGCGCCGGCTGGAACGAAGGGACAGATACGCAGTATTTT. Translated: CASSAGWNEGTDTQYF.

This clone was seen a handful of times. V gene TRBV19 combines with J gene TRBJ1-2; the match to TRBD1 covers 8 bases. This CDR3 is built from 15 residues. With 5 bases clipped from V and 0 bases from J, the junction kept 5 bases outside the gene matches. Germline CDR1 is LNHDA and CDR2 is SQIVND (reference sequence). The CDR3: CASSVGQGSNYGYTF. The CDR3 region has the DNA TGTGCCAGTAGTGTCGGACAGGGCTCTAACTATGGCTACACCTTC.

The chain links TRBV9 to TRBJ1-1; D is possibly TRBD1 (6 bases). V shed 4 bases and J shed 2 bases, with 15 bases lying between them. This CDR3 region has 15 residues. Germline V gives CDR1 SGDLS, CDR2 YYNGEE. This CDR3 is CASSPPGGGNTEAFF. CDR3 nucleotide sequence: TGTGCCAGCAGCCCTCCCGGGGGCGGCAACACTGAAGCTTTCTTT.

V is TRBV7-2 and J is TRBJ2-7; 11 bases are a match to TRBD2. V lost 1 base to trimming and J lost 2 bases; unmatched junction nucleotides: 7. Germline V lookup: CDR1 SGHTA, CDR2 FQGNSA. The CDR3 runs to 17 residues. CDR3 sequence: CASSLEVLLAGAYEQYF. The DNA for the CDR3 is TGTGCCAGCAGCTTAGAGGTTTTACTAGCGGGAGCCTACGAGCAGTACTTC.

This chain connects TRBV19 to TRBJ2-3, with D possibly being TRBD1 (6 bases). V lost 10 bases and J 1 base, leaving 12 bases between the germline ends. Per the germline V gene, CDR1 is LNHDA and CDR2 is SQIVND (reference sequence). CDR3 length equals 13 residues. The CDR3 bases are TGTGCCACCAGGGCAGGGGGCACAGATACGCAGTATTTT. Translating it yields CATRAGGTDTQYF. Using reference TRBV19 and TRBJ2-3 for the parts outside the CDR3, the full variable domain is DGGITQSPKYLFRKEGQNVTLSCEQNLNHDAMYWYRQDPGQGLRLIYYSQIVNDFQKGDIAEGYSVSREKKESFPLTVTSAQKNPTAFYLCATRAGGTDTQYFGPGTRLTVL.

The CDR3 loop is CASSSNRGRPYEQYF. The CDR3 bases are TGTGCCAGCAGCAGCAACAGGGGGCGTCCCTACGAGCAGTACTTC. The V call is TRBV5-4, the J call TRBJ2-7; 9 bases are shared with TRBD1. The V gene's germline CDR1 is SGHNT and CDR2 YYREEE (reference sequence). CDR3 length: 15 residues. Unmatched junction bases numbered 7, after V lost 4 bases and J lost 2 bases.